These 28 T cell receptor beta chains were all obtained from the same sample, sequenced in a study of a mutant IDH1 vaccine in newly diagnosed glioma. Profiling relied on immunoSEQ multiplex PCR, and the TCRdb table lists in-frame clones only, not all of them. The sample lists some 33,000 clones; 60% to 80% were seen once. These receptors' targets are unknown. Indicated time point: week 35, safety follow-up. The vaccine gave 300 ug of a 20-mer mutant IDH1 peptide subcutaneously per dose. The sample was PBMCs, taken from a glioma patient whose treatment included an IDH1 peptide vaccine. Receptors were obtained from a woman aged 25-40 years with glioma. Some clones in this sample may be carry-over from other donors' samples.

CDR3 region: CASSFGQRQGTEAFF. The CDR3 DNA is TGCGCCAGCAGCTTCGGACAGCGTCAGGGGACTGAAGCTTTCTTT. J is TRBJ1-1 and V is TRBV5-1, with D possibly matching TRBD1 (6 bases). V was clipped by 2 bases and J by 5 bases, with 16 bases between them. The CDR3 extends over 15 amino acids. Germline V lookup: CDR1 SGHRS, CDR2 YFSETQ.

The chain joins TRBV19 to TRBJ2-3; 8 bases match TRBD1. Germline V gene sequence: CDR1 LNHDA, CDR2 SQIVND (reference sequence). After removal of 3 bases from V and 2 bases from J, the junction contained 7 bases not matched to a gene. The CDR3 has 16 residues. The CDR3 coding sequence is TGTGCCAGTAGTATCGAAACGGACAGGGTCACAGATACGCAGTATTTT. It is translated as CASSIETDRVTDTQYF.

The CDR3 is CASSEAKGGVYEQYF. The CDR3 DNA is TGTGCCAGCAGTGAAGCCAAAGGGGGGGTTTACGAGCAGTACTTC. The chain carries TRBV6-1 and TRBJ2-7; D is possibly TRBD2 (7 bases). The V gene lost 0 bases and the J gene lost 4 bases, with 13 bases spanning the gap. The CDR3 has 15 residues. Germline assignment: CDR1 MNHNS and CDR2 SASEGT.

With respect to this clone: Additional DNA sequences in this sample encode the identical CDR3. The rearrangement links TRBV6-5 to TRBJ2-2; no clear D. V lost 2 bases to trimming and J lost 6 bases, with 7 bases between them. The germline V gene encodes CDR1 MNHEY and CDR2 SVGAGI. The CDR3 runs to 13 residues. CDR3 sequence reads: CASSYPGAGELFF. DNA for the CDR3: TGTGCCAGCAGTTACCCTGGGGCCGGGGAGCTGTTTTTT.

The V gene is TRBV19, the J gene TRBJ1-4, with TRBD1 matching over 8 bases. The CDR3 runs 16 residues. Germline CDR1 reads LNHDA; CDR2 reads SQIVND (reference sequence). V lost 3 bases to trimming and J lost 4 bases; unmatched junction nucleotides: 7. The CDR3 is CASSIPRGQGNEKLFF. DNA for the CDR3: TGTGCCAGTAGTATCCCCAGGGGGCAGGGTAATGAAAAACTGTTTTTT. Based on the CDR3 plus reference TRBV19 and TRBJ1-4, the full variable domain is DGGITQSPKYLFRKEGQNVTLSCEQNLNHDAMYWYRQDPGQGLRLIYYSQIVNDFQKGDIAEGYSVSREKKESFPLTVTSAQKNPTAFYLCASSIPRGQGNEKLFFGSGTQLSVL.

There are a few counts of this clone. This sequence joins TRBV2 and TRBJ1-5; 7 bases line up with TRBD1. V lost 7 bases and J lost 7; bases outside the gene matches: 7. This CDR3 contains 13 residues. CDR1 and CDR2 (germline): SNHLY, FYNNEI. The CDR3 DNA reads as TGTGCCAGCACCGTGACAGGGCAACAGCCCCAGCATTTT. As protein: CASTVTGQQPQHF.

V usage is TRBV6-4 and J usage is TRBJ1-5; 7 nucleotides agree with TRBD1. The CDR3 extends over 14 amino acids. Germline CDR1 reads MRHNA; CDR2 reads SNTAGT. J was trimmed by 7 bases and V by 0 bases; bases with no gene match: 3. The CDR3 bases are TGTGCCAGCAGTGACTCAGGGGGCAGGCAGCCCCAGCATTTT. Amino acids: CASSDSGGRQPQHF.

The chain uses TRBV10-3 and TRBJ2-3; 7 bases match TRBD2. Trimming took 7 bases from V and 1 from J; bases not matched to a gene: 8. There are 15 residues in the CDR3. Germline CDR1 reads ENHRY; CDR2 reads SYGVKD. The CDR3, as DNA: TGTGCCATCACCCATGGACTAGGAGGCACAGATACGCAGTATTTT. It encodes CAITHGLGGTDTQYF.

V is TRBV29-1 and J is TRBJ1-3; possible D gene TRBD1, 6 bases. CDR1 and CDR2 (germline): SQVTM, ANQGSEA. CDR3 length: 14 amino acids. Trimming removed 4 bases from V and 3 bases from J, with 13 bases in between. CDR3 sequence: CSVVGGPVGNTIYF. In DNA form, the CDR3 reads TGCAGCGTTGTGGGGGGGCCGGTTGGAAACACCATATATTTT.

This clone was seen a single time. V and J are TRBV5-1 and TRBJ2-7; TRBD2 matches at 12 bases. The CDR3 contains 15 residues. Germline-derived CDR1 and CDR2 are SGHRS and YFSETQ. With V trimmed by 0 bases and J by 3 bases, 1 base remained unmatched. The CDR3 DNA sequence: TGCGCCAGCAGCTTGGGGACTAGCGGGATCTACGAGCAGTACTTC. Its translation is CASSLGTSGIYEQYF. Variable domain in full (rest from reference TRBV5-1 and TRBJ2-7): KAGVTQTPRYLIKTRGQQVTLSCSPISGHRSVSWYQQTPGQGLQFLFEYFSETQRNKGNFPGRFSGRQFSNSRSEMNVSTLELGDSALYLCASSLGTSGIYEQYFGPGTRLTVT.

The chain carries TRBV12-5 and TRBJ2-5, with D tentatively TRBD1 (6 bases). Germline V CDR1 and CDR2: LGHNT, FRNRAP. Trimming removed 2 bases at V and 13 bases at J, with 23 bases between. CDR3 size: 15 residues. The CDR3 DNA sequence: TGTGCTAGTGGTTTGACCCAACCCGTGACAGGAGCTCCGTACTTC. Protein: CASGLTQPVTGAPYF.

The chain links TRBV7-8 to TRBJ1-3; no clear D. Trimming stripped 2 bases from V and 0 bases from J, with 8 bases between. This CDR3 comprises 15 residues. Germline-derived CDR1 and CDR2 are SGHVS and FQNEAQ. The CDR3 loop is CASSLSGNSGNTIYF. For the CDR3, the DNA is TGTGCCAGCAGCTTATCTGGAAACTCTGGAAACACCATATATTTT.

This chain connects TRBV30 to TRBJ2-7, with a possible D match to TRBD2 (5 bases). Germline V gene lookup returns CDR1 GTSNPN and CDR2 SVGIG (reference sequence). The CDR3 spans 14 residues. Trimming removed 2 bases at V and 6 bases at J, with 17 bases between. The CDR3 region has the DNA TGTGCCTGGAGTCCGATTCGAGGGAAAGGCGAGCAGTACTTC. It yields the protein CAWSPIRGKGEQYF.

This chain joins TRBV5-5 and TRBJ1-2; perhaps TRBD1 as D (6 bases). V was shortened by 0 bases and J by 5 bases, with 14 bases between the two germline ends. CDR1 is SGHKS and CDR2 is YYEKEE in the germline V gene (reference sequence). The CDR3 is made up of 15 amino acids. CDR3 nucleotides: TGTGCCAGCAGCTTGGTGGCAGGGGCCACTTATGGCTACACCTTC. As protein: CASSLVAGATYGYTF.

The chain links TRBV4-1 to TRBJ2-7; 7 positions agree with TRBD1. Looked up from germline, CDR1 is MGHRA and CDR2 is YSYEKL. The V and J ends lost 3 bases and 2 bases, in that order; junction bases with no gene match: 7. The CDR3 totals 15 residues. The CDR3, as DNA: TGCGCCAGCAGCCAGGTGACAGGGACGGCCTACGAGCAGTACTTC. This sequence encodes CASSQVTGTAYEQYF.

The sample holds a few counts of this clone. The rearrangement uses TRBV30 and TRBJ1-1, with D perhaps matching TRBD1 (5 bases). Germline CDR1 is GTSNPN and CDR2 is SVGIG (reference sequence). Deletions cut 0 bases from V and 6 bases from J, with 14 bases between. The CDR3 extends over 14 amino acids. The chain's CDR3 is CAWSVLGDGAEAFF. The DNA for the CDR3 is TGTGCCTGGAGTGTACTGGGGGACGGGGCTGAAGCTTTCTTT.

The rearrangement joins TRBV6-5 to TRBJ1-1; 9 nucleotides align to TRBD1. Germline V gives CDR1 MNHEY, CDR2 SVGAGI. J was trimmed by 7 bases and V by 7 bases; bases with no gene match: 10. There are 14 residues in the CDR3. CDR3 sequence: CASTCRTGDCEAFF. Written as DNA, the CDR3 is TGTGCCAGCACCTGTCGGACAGGGGATTGTGAAGCTTTCTTT.

CDR3 DNA: TGTGCCAGCAGTTACGACAGCCCATCCCGGAAGCTGTTTTTT. Protein sequence: CASSYDSPSRKLFF. This chain links TRBV6-5 with TRBJ2-2; the D gene is possibly TRBD1 (5 bases). Trimming took off 2 bases at V and 12 bases at J, with 16 bases between the two ends. Germline CDR1 is MNHEY and CDR2 is SVGAGI. The CDR3 runs to 14 residues.

V gene TRBV5-6 combines with J gene TRBJ2-1; D may match TRBD1 or TRBD2 (5 bases each). CDR1 and CDR2 from the germline V gene are SGHDT and YYEEEE. V lost 3 bases, J lost 9 bases, and 10 bases lay in between. The CDR3 runs 12 residues. The CDR3 bases are TGTGCCAGCAGCTCCGGGACGGGTGAGCAGTTCTTC. Its translation is CASSSGTGEQFF.

The gene calls are TRBV19 and TRBJ1-2; D gene uncertain. Trimming removed 4 bases at V and 2 bases at J, with 11 bases between. This CDR3 has 14 residues. From germline, CDR1 is LNHDA and CDR2 SQIVND (reference sequence). The CDR3 sequence: CASSTPGRNYGYTF. DNA for the CDR3: TGTGCCAGTAGTACGCCCGGGAGAAACTATGGCTACACCTTC.

In nucleotides, the CDR3 is TGCAGCGCGGTACAAGAGACCCAGTACTTC. This codes for CSAVQETQYF. The chain combines TRBV29-1 with TRBJ2-5; D is ambiguous. The germline V and J ends were trimmed by 7 bases and 2 bases, with 5 bases remaining between them. This CDR3 region has 10 residues. Germline V gene lookup returns CDR1 SQVTM and CDR2 ANQGSEA.

The V call is TRBV29-1, the J call TRBJ1-1, with D tentatively TRBD1 (5 bases). Germline V gene data show CDR1 as SQVTM and CDR2 as ANQGSEA. This CDR3 has 16 amino acids. Trimming shortened V by 5 bases and J by 1 base, and 20 bases separated the two germline ends. The CDR3 loop is CSVLGGNRVGNTEAFF. The CDR3 DNA follows: TGCAGCGTTCTGGGGGGGAATCGAGTTGGGAACACTGAAGCTTTCTTT.

The chain couples TRBV21-1 to TRBJ1-1; TRBD1 is taken as the D call from the table, unchecked against the DNA. TRBV21-1 is a pseudogene segment. The CDR3 totals 19 residues. The CDR3 DNA reads as TGTGCCAGCAGCAAGTCCCCCACCTCTAGCACAGGGTTGGACACTGAAGCTTTCTTT. It is translated as CASSKSPTSSTGLDTEAFF.

This chain connects TRBV4-1 to TRBJ2-3; 9 bases fit TRBD2. CDR1 MGHRA and CDR2 YSYEKL come from the germline V gene. The CDR3 length is 14 residues. Unmatched junction bases numbered 2, after V lost 5 bases and J lost 2 bases. CDR3 sequence reads: CASSLAGDTDTQYF. The DNA of the CDR3 is TGCGCCAGCAGCTTAGCGGGAGACACAGATACGCAGTATTTT.

The chain has TRBV2 and TRBJ1-4, with a possible D match to TRBD1 (5 bases). Germline-derived CDR1 and CDR2 are SNHLY and FYNNEI. V lost 5 bases to trimming and J lost 6 bases, with 10 bases between them. The CDR3 extends over 13 amino acids. The CDR3 here is CASSRDPDEKLFF. The CDR3 DNA reads as TGTGCCAGCAGTAGGGACCCCGATGAAAAACTGTTTTTT.

This clone was observed a few times. This CDR3 is CASSLGQGAAEAFF. The CDR3 DNA reads TGCGCCAGCAGCCTCGGGCAGGGGGCCGCTGAAGCTTTCTTT. The chain employs TRBV5-1 and TRBJ1-1; 8 bases fit TRBD1. This CDR3 is 14 amino acids long. CDR1 and CDR2 from the germline V gene are SGHRS and YFSETQ. The V and J ends lost 4 bases and 6 bases, in that order; junction bases with no gene match: 8.

The chain combines TRBV5-4 with TRBJ1-1; maybe TRBD1 (6 bases). The ends were cut back, 0 bases at V and 3 bases at J, with 18 bases in the middle. The CDR3 runs to 17 residues. In germline, CDR1 is SGHNT, CDR2 YYREEE (reference sequence). The DNA for the CDR3 is TGTGCCAGCAGCTTGGCCCGGGGGGGGCGGGGAGACACTGAAGCTTTCTTT. Translation: CASSLARGGRGDTEAFF.

This chain connects TRBV5-5 to TRBJ1-1; D is perhaps TRBD1 (5 bases). V was shortened by 2 bases and J by 4 bases, with 15 bases between the two germline ends. Germline V lookup: CDR1 SGHKS, CDR2 YYEKEE (reference sequence). The length of the CDR3 is 15 residues. CDR3 residues: CASSFRLWGGTEAFF. The CDR3, as DNA: TGTGCCAGCAGCTTCCGTTTGTGGGGGGGCACTGAAGCTTTCTTT.